This passage covers 8 T cell receptor beta chains from one sample sequenced in a study of T cells after yellow fever vaccination. MiXCR was run by TCRdb on the 5' RACE reads, yielding one entry per CDR3 protein. The table lists some 200,000 distinct CDR3 sequences, 11% of them singletons, with 30% to 45% in the top ten. The sequencing used CD8+ T cells sorted from PBMCs, collected 15 days after the yellow fever booster vaccination. The source is a man aged 18 to 35 who received the YFV17D yellow fever vaccine.

This clonotype was counted ten times or more. The chain combines TRBV4-1 with TRBJ2-6; D is undetermined. The germline gives CDR1 MGHRA, CDR2 YSYEKL. Trimming pared 4 bases from V and 0 bases from J, leaving 7 bases between. This CDR3 spans 15 amino acids. CDR3 bases: TGCGCCAGCAGCCCCGCCTACTCTGGGGCCAACGTCCTGACTTTC. This sequence encodes CASSPAYSGANVLTF.

This clonotype was seen only a few times. The CDR3 DNA reads TGTGCCAGCGGCTCGCCAGGGGGCTATGGCTACACCTTC. The encoded protein is CASGSPGGYGYTF. The genes are TRBV6-5 and TRBJ1-2, with 7 bases matching TRBD1. Looked up from germline, CDR1 is MNHEY and CDR2 is SVGAGI. V dropped 8 bases and J dropped 4; count of bases not matched to a gene: 7. The CDR3 sequence is 13 residues long.

This clonotype has a count of ten or more. V gene TRBV4-3 combines with J gene TRBJ1-2; D uncertain. The CDR3 covers 15 residues. V dropped 0 bases and J dropped 8 bases, with 16 bases sitting between them. Germline CDR1 reads LGHNA; CDR2 reads YSLEER. The CDR3 protein is CASSQDRGFRWGYTF. CDR3 nucleotide sequence: TGCGCCAGCAGCCAAGATCGCGGGTTTCGGTGGGGCTACACCTTC.

This clonotype has only a few counts. The chain couples TRBV28 to TRBJ2-3; TRBD2 aligns across 9 bases. The CDR3 is made up of 16 amino acids. In germline, CDR1 is MDHEN, CDR2 SYDVKM. V was pared by 2 bases and J by 1 base, with 4 bases of the junction left unmatched. In DNA, the CDR3 is TGTGCCAGCAGTTTACCTGGCGGGGGGGGCACAGATACGCAGTATTTT. Translating it yields CASSLPGGGGTDTQYF. The whole variable domain, remainder taken from reference TRBV28 and TRBJ2-3, is DVKVTQSSRYLVKRTGEKVFLECVQDMDHENMFWYRQDPGLGLRLIYFSYDVKMKEKGDIPEGYSVSREKKERFSLILESASTNQTSMYLCASSLPGGGGTDTQYFGPGTRLTVL.

The rearrangement joins TRBV27 to TRBJ2-1, with TRBD2 matching over 11 bases. Germline V CDR1 and CDR2: MNHEY, SMNVEV (reference sequence). Losses at the gene ends were 5 bases for V and 9 bases for J; bases not matched to a gene: 9. The CDR3 is 15 amino acids. The CDR3 loop reads CASSGGTSGAGEQFF. CDR3 coding DNA: TGTGCCAGCAGTGGCGGGACTAGCGGTGCGGGTGAGCAGTTCTTC.

The rearrangement joins TRBV7-2 to TRBJ2-7; maybe TRBD2 (5 bases). Trimming removed 1 base at V and 1 base at J, with 11 bases between. CDR1 and CDR2 (germline): SGHTA, FQGNSA. The CDR3 is 15 residues long. This CDR3 reads CASSLVPDFSYEQYV. Written as DNA, the CDR3 is TGTGCCAGCAGCTTAGTCCCGGACTTTTCCTACGAGCAGTACGTC.

This clonotype occurred a few times. The genes are TRBV7-9 and TRBJ2-4, with D unresolved. The CDR3 runs 13 residues. Trimming stripped 5 bases from V and 0 bases from J, with 5 bases between. Germline V CDR1 and CDR2: SEHNR, FQNEAQ (reference sequence). CDR3 loop: CASSRAAKNIQYF. CDR3 coding DNA: TGTGCCAGCAGCAGGGCAGCCAAAAACATTCAGTACTTC.

The V gene is TRBV6-5, the J gene TRBJ2-1; perhaps TRBD2 as D (5 bases). Trimming left V 9 bases short and J 12 bases short, with 21 bases between. Germline V lookup: CDR1 MNHEY, CDR2 SVGAGI. The CDR3 sequence is 13 residues long. The CDR3 spells CASSDFLLGGQFF. The CDR3 nucleotides read TGTGCCAGTTCGGACTTCCTCCTGGGTGGGCAGTTCTTC.